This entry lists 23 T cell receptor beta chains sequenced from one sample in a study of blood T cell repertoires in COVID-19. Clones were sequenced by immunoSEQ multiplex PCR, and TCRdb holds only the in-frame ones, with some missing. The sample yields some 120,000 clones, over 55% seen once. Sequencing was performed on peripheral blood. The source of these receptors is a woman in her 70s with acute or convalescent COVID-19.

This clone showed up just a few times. The CDR3 nucleotides read TGTGCCAGCAGCATCCGGGACAGGGGTGCCTACGAGCAGTACTTC. It codes for CASSIRDRGAYEQYF. This sequence joins TRBV11-2 and TRBJ2-7; 10 nucleotides line up with TRBD1. CDR3 length: 15 amino acids. Germline CDR1 reads SGHAT; CDR2 reads FQNNGV. J lost 2 bases, V lost 5 bases, and 6 bases had no gene match.

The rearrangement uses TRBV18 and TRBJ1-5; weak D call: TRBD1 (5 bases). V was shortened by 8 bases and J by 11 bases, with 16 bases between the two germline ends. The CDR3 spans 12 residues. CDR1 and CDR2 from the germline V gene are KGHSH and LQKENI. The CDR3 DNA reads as TGTGCCAGCGCTTCAGACAGACAATCCCAGCATTTT. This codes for CASASDRQSQHF.

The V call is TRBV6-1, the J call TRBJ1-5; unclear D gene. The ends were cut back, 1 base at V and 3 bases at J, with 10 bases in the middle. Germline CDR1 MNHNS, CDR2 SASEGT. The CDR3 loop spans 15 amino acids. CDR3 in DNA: TGTGCCAGCAGTGAAGTATCCAGAAACAATCAGCCCCAGCATTTT. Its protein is CASSEVSRNNQPQHF.

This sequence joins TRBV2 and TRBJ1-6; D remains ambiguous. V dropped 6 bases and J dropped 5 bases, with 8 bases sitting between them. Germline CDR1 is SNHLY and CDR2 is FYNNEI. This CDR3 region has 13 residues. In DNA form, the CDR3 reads TGTGCCAGCAGCGTTACAAATAATTCACCCCTCCACTTT. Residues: CASSVTNNSPLHF.

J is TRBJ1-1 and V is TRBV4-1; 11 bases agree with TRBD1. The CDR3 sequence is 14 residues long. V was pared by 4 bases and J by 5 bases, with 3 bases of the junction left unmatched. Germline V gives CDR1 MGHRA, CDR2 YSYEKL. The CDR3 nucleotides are TGCGCCAGCAGCCTCAGGGACAGGGGGACTGAAGCTTTCTTT. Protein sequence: CASSLRDRGTEAFF.

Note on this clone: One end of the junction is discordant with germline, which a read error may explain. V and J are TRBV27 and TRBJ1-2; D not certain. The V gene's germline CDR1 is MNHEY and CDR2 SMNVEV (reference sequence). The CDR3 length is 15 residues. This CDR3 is CASSFNPDLNYRYTF. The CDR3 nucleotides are TGTGCCAGCAGTTTCAATCCTGACCTAAACTATCGCTACACCTTC.

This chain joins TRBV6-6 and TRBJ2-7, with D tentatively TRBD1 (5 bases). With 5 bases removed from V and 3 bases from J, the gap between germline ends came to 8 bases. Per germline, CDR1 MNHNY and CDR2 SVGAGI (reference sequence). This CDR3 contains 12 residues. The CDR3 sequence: CASSLTGYEQYF. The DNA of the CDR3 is TGTGCCAGCAGTCTAACAGGCTACGAGCAGTACTTC.

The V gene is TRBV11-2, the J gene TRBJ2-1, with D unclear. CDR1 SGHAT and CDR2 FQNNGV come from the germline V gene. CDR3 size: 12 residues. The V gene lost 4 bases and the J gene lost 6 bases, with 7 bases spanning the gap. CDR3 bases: TGTGCCAGCAGCTCTTCTCGCAATGAGCAGTTCTTC. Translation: CASSSSRNEQFF.

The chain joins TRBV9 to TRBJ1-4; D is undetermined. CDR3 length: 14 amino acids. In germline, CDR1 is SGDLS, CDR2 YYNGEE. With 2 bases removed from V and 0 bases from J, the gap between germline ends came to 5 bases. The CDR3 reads CASSVSTTNEKLFF. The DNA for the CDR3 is TGTGCCAGCAGCGTTTCAACAACTAATGAAAAACTGTTTTTT.

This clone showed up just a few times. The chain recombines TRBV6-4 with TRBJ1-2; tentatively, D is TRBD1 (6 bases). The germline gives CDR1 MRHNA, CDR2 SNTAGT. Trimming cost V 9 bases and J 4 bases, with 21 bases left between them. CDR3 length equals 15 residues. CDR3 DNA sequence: TGTGCCAGTCAATTAAACTCCGGGACACCCTATGGCTACACCTTC. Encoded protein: CASQLNSGTPYGYTF.

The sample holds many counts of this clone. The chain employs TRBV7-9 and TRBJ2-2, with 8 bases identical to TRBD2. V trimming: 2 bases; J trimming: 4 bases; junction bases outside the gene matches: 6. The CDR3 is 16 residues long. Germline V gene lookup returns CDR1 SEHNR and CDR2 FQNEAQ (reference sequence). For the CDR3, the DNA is TGTGCCAGCAGCTTAACACTAGCGGAGGCCACCGGGGAGCTGTTTTTT. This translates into CASSLTLAEATGELFF.

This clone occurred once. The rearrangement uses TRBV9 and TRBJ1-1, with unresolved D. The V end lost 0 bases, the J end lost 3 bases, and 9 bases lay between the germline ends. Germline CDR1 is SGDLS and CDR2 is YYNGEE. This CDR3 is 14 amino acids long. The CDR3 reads CASSVGRADTEAFF. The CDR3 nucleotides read TGTGCCAGCAGCGTAGGGAGGGCAGACACTGAAGCTTTCTTT. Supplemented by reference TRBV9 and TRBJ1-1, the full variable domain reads DSGVTQTPKHLITATGQRVTLRCSPRSGDLSVYWYQQSLDQGLQFLIQYYNGEERAKGNILERFSAQQFPDLHSELNLSSLELGDSALYFCASSVGRADTEAFFGQGTRLTVV.

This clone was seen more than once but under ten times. In DNA, the CDR3 is TGTGCCAGCAGCTTGGTCGGGGGGGGCTGGGCCCTCCACTTT. Amino acids: CASSLVGGGWALHF. V and J are TRBV5-6 and TRBJ1-6, with D possibly TRBD1 on 6 matching bases. V dropped 0 bases and J dropped 14 bases, with 15 bases sitting between them. Germline V gene sequence: CDR1 SGHDT, CDR2 YYEEEE. The CDR3 runs to 14 residues.

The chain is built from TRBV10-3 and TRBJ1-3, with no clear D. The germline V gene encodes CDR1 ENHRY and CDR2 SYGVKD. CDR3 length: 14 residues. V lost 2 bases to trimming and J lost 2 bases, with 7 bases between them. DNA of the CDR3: TGTGCCATCAGTGAGACAGCCCCTGGAAACACCATATATTTT. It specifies CAISETAPGNTIYF.

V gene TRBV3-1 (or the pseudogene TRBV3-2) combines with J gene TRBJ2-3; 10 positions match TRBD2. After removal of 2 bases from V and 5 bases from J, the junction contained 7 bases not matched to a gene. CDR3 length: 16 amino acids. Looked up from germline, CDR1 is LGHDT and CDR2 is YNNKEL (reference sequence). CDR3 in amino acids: CASSQKLAGLGDTQYF. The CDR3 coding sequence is TGTGCCAGCAGCCAAAAACTAGCGGGGCTGGGAGATACGCAGTATTTT.

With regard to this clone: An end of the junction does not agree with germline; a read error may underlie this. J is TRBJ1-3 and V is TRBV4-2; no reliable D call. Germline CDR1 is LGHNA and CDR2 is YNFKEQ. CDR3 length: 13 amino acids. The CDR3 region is CASGQSSGNTIYF. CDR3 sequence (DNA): TGTGCCAGCGGCCAGAGCTCTGGAAACACCATATATTTT.

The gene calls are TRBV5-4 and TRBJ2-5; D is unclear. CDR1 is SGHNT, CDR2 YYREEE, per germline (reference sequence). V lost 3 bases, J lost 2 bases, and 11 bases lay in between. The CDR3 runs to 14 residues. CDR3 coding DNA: TGTGCCAGCAGCTCTGTCGGAGATCAAGAGACCCAGTACTTC. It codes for CASSSVGDQETQYF.

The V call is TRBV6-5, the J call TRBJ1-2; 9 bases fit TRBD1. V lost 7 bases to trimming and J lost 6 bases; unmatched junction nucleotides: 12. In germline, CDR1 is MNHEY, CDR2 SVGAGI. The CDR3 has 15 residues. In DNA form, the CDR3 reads TGTGCCAGCACAGCGCGGGGACAGGGAGGGGATGGCTACACCTTC. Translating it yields CASTARGQGGDGYTF.

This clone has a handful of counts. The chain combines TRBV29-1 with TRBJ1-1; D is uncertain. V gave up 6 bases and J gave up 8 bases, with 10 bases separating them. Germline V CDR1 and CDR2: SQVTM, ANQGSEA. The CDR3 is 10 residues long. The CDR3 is CSVTTAEAFF. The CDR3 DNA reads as TGCAGCGTCACGACTGCCGAAGCTTTCTTT.

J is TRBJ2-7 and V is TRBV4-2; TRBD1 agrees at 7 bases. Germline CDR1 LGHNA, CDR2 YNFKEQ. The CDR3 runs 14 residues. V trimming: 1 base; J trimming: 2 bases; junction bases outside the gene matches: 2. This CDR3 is CASSQGDSPYEQYF. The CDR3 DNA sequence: TGTGCCAGCAGCCAAGGGGACAGCCCCTACGAGCAGTACTTC.

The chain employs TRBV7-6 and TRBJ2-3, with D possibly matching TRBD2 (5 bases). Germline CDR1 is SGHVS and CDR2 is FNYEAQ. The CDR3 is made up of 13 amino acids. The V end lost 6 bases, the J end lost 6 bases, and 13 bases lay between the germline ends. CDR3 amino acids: CASSMGRVDTQYF. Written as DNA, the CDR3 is TGTGCCAGCAGTATGGGGAGAGTGGATACGCAGTATTTT.

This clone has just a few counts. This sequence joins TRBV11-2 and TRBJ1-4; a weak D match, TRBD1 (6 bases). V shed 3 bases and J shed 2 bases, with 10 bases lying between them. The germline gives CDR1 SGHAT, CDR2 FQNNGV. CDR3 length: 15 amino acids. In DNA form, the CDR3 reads TGTGCCAGCAGCTTCGGGGGGCTGACTAATGAAAAACTGTTTTTT. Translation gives CASSFGGLTNEKLFF.

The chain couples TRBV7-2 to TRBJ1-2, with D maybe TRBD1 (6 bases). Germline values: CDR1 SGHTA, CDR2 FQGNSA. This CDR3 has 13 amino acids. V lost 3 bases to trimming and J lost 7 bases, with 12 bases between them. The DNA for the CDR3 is TGTGCCAGCAGCTTCCGGACAGACTCTGGCTACACCTTC. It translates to CASSFRTDSGYTF. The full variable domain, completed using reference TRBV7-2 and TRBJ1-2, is GAGVSQSPSNKVTEKGKDVELRCDPISGHTALYWYRQSLGQGLEFLIYFQGNSAPDKSGLPSDRFSAERTGGSVSTLTIQRTQQEDSAVYLCASSFRTDSGYTFGSGTRLTVV.